The present T cell receptor (beta chain) was sequenced within a study of shared clonotypes between healthy human individuals (dated by TCRdb to about 2020). The study in broad terms: Three men and a couple of women, aged 18 to 49 years, made up the cohort. The study deeply sequenced blood TCR repertoires of about 5 healthy adults to estimate repertoire size and the extent of clonotype sharing between individuals. To increase sequencing depth and limit assay-specific biases, TCR repertoire library preparation and sequencing were carried out by different laboratories using diverse techniques. Between about 0.8 and 9 billion PBMCs per donor were obtained by leukapheresis. Per donor, three plates each were used for CD4 naive and CD4 memory, two for CD8 naive, and one for CD8 memory.

The CDR3 covers 15 residues, taking in both the cysteine and the phenylalanine. The kept DNA is CDR3 alone, 45 bases in frame from the first base. From a lookup of the germline V gene, CDR1 and CDR2 are SGHTS and YDEGEE. V loses 4 bases at its end and J loses 3 bases; junction bases beyond the gene matches: 7. To note about this clone: The clone's antigen remains unknown. The input lacks base qualities; no much larger clone sits a single base away.

TCR CDR3 regions were amplified from genomic DNA by multiplex PCR using the deep immunoSEQ assay. For each cell subset, the extracted genomic DNA was distributed evenly across all wells of several immunoSEQ 96-well plates, and each plate served as one replicate. For sorted subsets, around 200 ng genomic DNA, equal to tens of thousands of T cell genomes, was loaded into each replicate PCR. Purified libraries were quantified with a Qubit 3.0 fluorometer, sized on a Bioanalyzer 2100, and re-quantified with the KAPA Library Quantification kit. Every immunoSEQ 96-well plate was sequenced on a separate single-read 150-cycle Illumina NextSeq 550 flow cell. On the study's bioinformatics: Because the immunoSEQ output held only junctional sequences and lacked quality scores, the filtering could not match the filtering applied to full-length reads. Sequences were annotated with PyIR, a Python wrapper for IgBLAST v1.9, using IMGT germline references to assign V/J genes and CDR3. Reads were removed for weak V/J assignments (E-value above 1e-6), missing CDR3, stop codons, out-of-frame junctions, or ambiguous translated residues. A V3J clonotype was defined by an identical inferred V gene, J gene, and CDR3 amino acid sequence. Percentage overlap between repertoires was calculated by dividing the number of shared unique clonotypes by the size of the smaller repertoire. Repertoire richness was assessed with RTK rarefaction, the Chao1 estimator, and Recon v2.1 estimates of unobserved clonotypes. Generation probabilities were computed with OLGA for all TCRbeta clonotypes obtained by the gDNA method from several donors. In its TCRdb copy, this immuneACCESS table keeps in-frame sequences only and misses some clones. Where compared with another copy, unresolved V genes explain less than half of these, and the others have no known cause. D and trimming come from the DNA, and the V and J calls and clone size come from that table. This sample lists hundreds of thousands of clones; approximately 96% were detected once. Roughly 0.12% of the sample is taken by the ten largest.

The paper's findings and limits, for the study overall: Sampling was restricted to blood, and TCR repertoires in tissues likely differ from the TCR repertoires found in blood. Clonotypes shared by all four sorted-subset donors showed higher generation probabilities than non-shared clonotypes. Because the study included only a small number of donors, the genetic and exposure-history diversity represented was limited. Pairwise subsampling indicated that sequencing depth was expected to affect the degree of clonotype sharing among donors. Estimated clonotype richness was generally larger for naive than for memory subsets. Rarefaction of sorted-subset datasets indicated incomplete sequencing despite the large sequencing depth. About 5% of naive CD4, 3.5% of naive CD8, 2% to 2.5% of memory CD4, and about 0.4% of memory CD8 clonotypes were shared across a few donors.

CD8 naive samples consisted of CD45RO-negative cells that were positively selected for CCR7, yielding a CD45RA+CCR7+ population without TemRA cells. Donors were healthy HIV-negative adults with no recently reported acute infections or vaccinations. Every donor was a Caucasian adult living in Nashville, Tennessee, USA. After blood collection by leukapheresis, PBMCs were isolated using Ficoll-Histopaque density gradient centrifugation and then cryopreserved in the vapor phase of liquid nitrogen. Purity and quantity of every magnetically sorted T cell population were checked by analytical flow cytometry. Genomic DNA was isolated from every sorted fraction and measured by UV absorbance on a Nanodrop 2000c.

The clonotype originates from a woman younger than 45 in good health. The chain employs TRBV5-8 and TRBJ2-5, with 9 bases aligning to TRBD1. Material for sequencing was naive CD8+ T cells sorted from blood. The sample's cell subset or site label, in plain terms: CD45RA+CCR7+. The CDR3 protein sequence reads: CASSGGQGIKETQYF. Read as DNA, the sequence is TGTGCCAGCAGCGGGGGACAGGGAATAAAAGAGACCCAGTACTTC.